Presented here are 32 T cell receptor beta chains from one specimen sequenced in a study of T cells in Graves' hyperthyroidism and ophthalmopathy. Authors of the study amplified TCR beta CDR3 regions from RNA transcripts. The primer set for the first-round RT-PCR of the TCR CDR3 was HTBI. TCRdb used MiXCR to reprocess the multiplex PCR reads, holding one entry per CDR3 protein. The sample carries 500,000 to 550,000 distinct CDR3 sequences, approximately 20% recorded once. The sample taken for sequencing was blood. These receptors came from a man aged 35 to 55 with Graves' ophthalmopathy.

This clonotype was counted only a few times. The chain recombines TRBV20-1 with TRBJ2-2, with 9 bases aligning to TRBD1. The CDR3 length is 15 residues. CDR1 and CDR2 from the germline V gene are DFQATT and SNEGSKA (reference sequence). V gave up 4 bases and J gave up 5 bases; unmatched junction bases: 8. This CDR3 reads CSAISGTGQTGELFF. CDR3 DNA sequence: TGCAGTGCTATTTCAGGGACAGGGCAAACCGGGGAGCTGTTTTTT.

The rearrangement uses TRBV19 and TRBJ1-4; tentatively, D is TRBD1 (6 bases). V lost 3 bases, J lost 4 bases, and 12 bases lay in between. Germline CDR1 reads LNHDA; CDR2 reads SQIVND (reference sequence). The CDR3 loop spans 15 amino acids. This CDR3 reads CASSIMTGLNEKLFF. The CDR3 DNA sequence: TGTGCCAGTAGTATCATGACAGGTCTTAATGAAAAACTGTTTTTT.

The V call is TRBV28, the J call TRBJ1-5; a weak D match, TRBD1 (5 bases). Germline assignment: CDR1 MDHEN and CDR2 SYDVKM. This CDR3 is 12 amino acids long. V lost 6 bases, J lost 8 bases, and 11 bases lay in between. This chain's CDR3 is CASRGPRKPQHF. CDR3 nucleotide sequence: TGTGCCAGCAGGGGGCCGAGGAAGCCCCAGCATTTT. Variable domain in full (rest from reference TRBV28 and TRBJ1-5): DVKVTQSSRYLVKRTGEKVFLECVQDMDHENMFWYRQDPGLGLRLIYFSYDVKMKEKGDIPEGYSVSREKKERFSLILESASTNQTSMYLCASRGPRKPQHFGDGTRLSIL.

This clonotype was detected ten times or more. The chain has TRBV7-2 and TRBJ2-3; no clear D. The ends were cut back, 8 bases at V and 2 bases at J, with 8 bases in the middle. Germline V gene sequence: CDR1 SGHTA, CDR2 FQGNSA. This CDR3 is 12 amino acids long. This CDR3 is CASRRITDTQYF. The CDR3 DNA reads as TGTGCCAGCCGTCGGATCACAGATACGCAGTATTTT.

The V gene is TRBV2, the J gene TRBJ1-2, with D uncertain. This CDR3 region has 13 residues. The V gene's germline CDR1 is SNHLY and CDR2 FYNNEI. Trimming shortened V by 8 bases and J by 0 bases, and 10 bases separated the two germline ends. CDR3 protein: CASHYTPNYGYTF. The CDR3 nucleotides are TGTGCCAGCCACTATACTCCTAACTATGGCTACACCTTC.

About this clonotype: Relative to the germline gene, one junction end is altered; a read error may explain this. The chain links TRBV11-2 to TRBJ2-1; TRBD2 agrees at 8 bases. The CDR3 spans 14 residues. Germline V gene sequence: CDR1 SGHAT, CDR2 FQNNGV. In nucleotides, the CDR3 is TGCGCCAGCAGCCAGCGGGAGTCGAGAAATGAGCAGTTCTTC. It yields the protein CASSQRESRNEQFF. Looking up the rest from reference TRBV11-2 and TRBJ2-1 gives the full variable domain: EAGVAQSPRYKIIEKRQSVAFWCNPISGHATLYWYQQILGQGPKLLIQFQNNGVVDDSQLPKDRFSAERLKGVDSTLKIQPAKLEDSAVYLCASSQRESRNEQFFGPGTRLTVL.

This clonotype came up a few times. DNA of the CDR3: TGCAGTGCTAGAAAGGGGTCGGGGGTTGTGGGGGGCTACACCTTC. It specifies CSARKGSGVVGGYTF. V usage is TRBV20-1 and J usage is TRBJ1-2, with D perhaps matching TRBD1 (5 bases). The germline CDR1 and CDR2 sequences are DFQATT and SNEGSKA (reference sequence). V lost 2 bases and J lost 8, with 21 bases in between. The CDR3 is 15 amino acids.

The chain couples TRBV19 to TRBJ2-1; possibly TRBD2 for D (5 bases). V lost 3 bases and J 10 bases, leaving 10 bases between the germline ends. This CDR3 is 12 amino acids long. The germline gives CDR1 LNHDA, CDR2 SQIVND (reference sequence). The CDR3 loop reads CASSIRGSEQFF. The CDR3 DNA follows: TGTGCCAGTAGTATCAGAGGGTCCGAGCAGTTCTTC.

The chain is built from TRBV20-1 and TRBJ1-1; TRBD1 agrees at 9 bases. The ends lost 1 base at V and 2 bases at J; junction bases unmatched: 8. This CDR3 is built from 16 residues. The V gene's germline CDR1 is DFQATT and CDR2 SNEGSKA (reference sequence). The CDR3 nucleotides read TGCAGTGCTAGAGCACGGGACAGGGTATTAAACACTGAAGCTTTCTTT. Translated, it gives CSARARDRVLNTEAFF.

This clonotype was observed a single time. This chain joins TRBV29-1 and TRBJ2-7, with TRBD2 matching 9 bases. From germline, CDR1 is SQVTM and CDR2 ANQGSEA. This CDR3 spans 13 amino acids. V shed 4 bases, J shed 7 bases, and the junction held 8 bases outside the gene matches. CDR3 DNA: TGCAGCGTTGTGGCTAGCGGGGCTGGGGAGCAGTACTTC. It specifies CSVVASGAGEQYF.

The sample holds many counts of this clonotype. This rearrangement joins TRBV28 to TRBJ1-2, with TRBD1 identical over 7 bases. Germline CDR1 is MDHEN and CDR2 is SYDVKM. J lost 3 bases, V lost 5 bases, and 3 bases had no gene match. The CDR3 contains 13 residues. DNA for the CDR3: TGTGCCAGCAGTGAAGGGGGCCACTATGGCTACACCTTC. The encoded protein is CASSEGGHYGYTF.

The CDR3 reads CAWSVGTERNQPQHF. The CDR3 DNA sequence: TGTGCCTGGAGTGTAGGGACAGAGCGGAATCAGCCCCAGCATTTT. The V gene is TRBV30, the J gene TRBJ1-5, with 7 bases identical to TRBD1. CDR1 and CDR2 from the germline V gene are GTSNPN and SVGIG (reference sequence). After removal of 0 bases from V and 4 bases from J, the junction contained 6 bases not matched to a gene. The CDR3 runs 15 residues.

This clonotype was seen many times. V and J are TRBV7-2 and TRBJ2-3; 9 bases are a match to TRBD2. Trimming cost V 5 bases and J 4 bases; bases outside gene matches: 13. In germline, CDR1 is SGHTA, CDR2 FQGNSA. The CDR3 is made up of 17 amino acids. CDR3 in DNA: TGTGCCAGCAGCATTCGGACTAGCGCGACTCGGCCAGATACGCAGTATTTT. Its translation: CASSIRTSATRPDTQYF.

This chain links TRBV4-1 with TRBJ1-2; no firm D call. Per the germline V gene, CDR1 is MGHRA and CDR2 is YSYEKL. Trimming removed 4 bases at V and 4 bases at J, with 16 bases between. The CDR3 runs to 15 residues. For the CDR3, the DNA is TGCGCCAGCAGCCCACACACCGAGGGAGGCTATGGCTACACCTTC. Protein sequence: CASSPHTEGGYGYTF.

The sample holds one count of this clonotype. The J gene is TRBJ1-5, the V gene TRBV27, with D possibly matching TRBD1 (5 bases). Trimming cost V 6 bases and J 1 base, with 10 bases left between them. The germline V gene encodes CDR1 MNHEY and CDR2 SMNVEV (reference sequence). The CDR3 has 14 residues. The CDR3 DNA is TGTGCCAGCAGGGTGGGGGTAAGCAATCAGCCCCAGCATTTT. The encoded protein is CASRVGVSNQPQHF.

This clonotype was counted ten times or more. The rearrangement joins TRBV7-8 to TRBJ1-1, with 7 bases aligning to TRBD1. The CDR3 has 15 residues. Trimming cost V 1 base and J 6 bases; bases outside gene matches: 8. Germline lookup yields CDR1 SGHVS and CDR2 FQNEAQ. The CDR3 is CASSLVGTAGPEAFF. As DNA, the CDR3 is TGTGCCAGCAGCTTAGTTGGGACAGCGGGTCCTGAAGCTTTCTTT.

This clonotype has a handful of counts. The chain joins TRBV18 to TRBJ1-2; TRBD1 matches 12 bases. CDR1 is KGHSH, CDR2 LQKENI, per germline. V lost 3 bases to trimming and J lost 4 bases; unmatched junction nucleotides: 6. The CDR3 is 16 residues long. CDR3 amino acids: CASSPGTGGASYGYTF. The CDR3 nucleotides read TGTGCCAGCTCACCCGGGACAGGGGGCGCGAGCTATGGCTACACCTTC. Full variable domain (remainder filled in from reference TRBV18 and TRBJ1-2): NAGVMQNPRHLVRRRGQEARLRCSPMKGHSHVYWYRQLPEEGLKFMVYLQKENIIDESGMPKERFSAEFPKEGPSILRIQQVVRGDSAAYFCASSPGTGGASYGYTFGSGTRLTVV.

V and J are TRBV5-1 and TRBJ2-2; a possible D gene is TRBD1 (5 bases). The V gene lost 6 bases and the J gene lost 7 bases, with 16 bases spanning the gap. The CDR3 sequence is 14 residues long. Germline assignment: CDR1 SGHRS and CDR2 YFSETQ. The CDR3 nucleotides read TGCGCCAGCAAAGAAGTCCAGGGCAGCGGGGAGCTGTTTTTT. Its protein is CASKEVQGSGELFF.

V is TRBV10-3 and J is TRBJ2-3; no reliable D call. Germline V gene data show CDR1 as ENHRY and CDR2 as SYGVKD. Trimming left V 3 bases short and J 5 bases short, with 6 bases between. CDR3 length equals 12 residues. CDR3: CAISESEDTQYF. In nucleotides, the CDR3 is TGTGCCATCAGTGAATCGGAAGATACGCAGTATTTT.

In this sample, this clonotype turned up a few times. The J gene is TRBJ2-1, the V gene TRBV12-3 or TRBV12-4; 11 nucleotides agree with TRBD2. The length of the CDR3 is 15 residues. J was trimmed by 10 bases and V by 5 bases; bases with no gene match: 10. The CDR3 region has the DNA TGTGCCAGCAGTATACTAGCGGGAGTCGGCGGCGAGCAGTTCTTC. This sequence encodes CASSILAGVGGEQFF.

This clonotype has only a few counts. This chain joins TRBV6-1 and TRBJ1-4, with D possibly TRBD1 on 5 matching bases. This CDR3 spans 15 amino acids. V shed 5 bases and J shed 8 bases, with 18 bases lying between them. Germline V lookup: CDR1 MNHNS, CDR2 SASEGT. CDR3 region: CASSPGTADGEKLFF. The CDR3 bases are TGTGCCAGCAGTCCCGGGACCGCGGACGGCGAAAAACTGTTTTTT.

Many counts were recorded for this clonotype. The chain is built from TRBV3-1 and TRBJ1-6, with D tentatively TRBD1 (6 bases). V was clipped by 1 base and J by 7 bases, with 8 bases between them. There are 14 residues in the CDR3. CDR1 and CDR2 (germline): LGHDT, YNNKEL (reference sequence). Written as DNA, the CDR3 is TGTGCCAGCAGCCAAGGACAGGCAAATTCACCCCTCCACTTT. Translation: CASSQGQANSPLHF.

The gene calls are TRBV2 and TRBJ2-7; D gene unclear. The CDR3 is made up of 14 amino acids. Between the trimmed V and J ends, which lost 5 bases and 0 bases, there was a span of 11 bases. CDR1 and CDR2 (germline): SNHLY, FYNNEI. CDR3: CASSRALLSYEQYF. Here the CDR3 DNA reads TGTGCCAGCAGTAGGGCCCTCCTCTCCTACGAGCAGTACTTC.

The rearrangement joins TRBV20-1 to TRBJ2-3; D is possibly TRBD2 (6 bases). V lost 8 bases to trimming and J lost 2 bases, with 17 bases between them. This CDR3 has 14 residues. Germline V lookup: CDR1 DFQATT, CDR2 SNEGSKA (reference sequence). The CDR3 DNA follows: TGCAGTCCATGGGAGGAACGTGTCACAGATACGCAGTATTTT. This sequence encodes CSPWEERVTDTQYF.

The chain carries TRBV11-2 and TRBJ2-7; D could derive from TRBD1 or TRBD2 (6 bases each). Trimming cost V 1 base and J 7 bases, with 17 bases left between them. The germline gives CDR1 SGHAT, CDR2 FQNNGV. CDR3 length: 15 residues. In DNA form, the CDR3 reads TGTGCCAGCAGCTTAGGAGGGGGGAGAGGAGATGAGCAGTACTTC. Translation: CASSLGGGRGDEQYF.

At least ten counts were recorded for this clonotype. V and J are TRBV27 and TRBJ1-1, with D perhaps TRBD1 (5 bases). This CDR3 spans 15 amino acids. Germline V gene lookup returns CDR1 MNHEY and CDR2 SMNVEV (reference sequence). The V and J ends lost 6 bases and 1 base respectively, with 15 bases between them. The CDR3 region is CASRRTTGENTEAFF. The CDR3 nucleotides are TGTGCCAGCAGGCGGACCACAGGAGAGAACACTGAAGCTTTCTTT.

In its sample, this clonotype was seen many times. The rearrangement joins TRBV27 to TRBJ2-7; D remains ambiguous. V was shortened by 2 bases and J by 5 bases, with 13 bases between the two germline ends. There are 14 residues in the CDR3. In germline, CDR1 is MNHEY, CDR2 SMNVEV (reference sequence). CDR3 sequence: CASSLGSRVHEQYF. CDR3 sequence (DNA): TGTGCCAGCAGTTTAGGGTCGCGCGTCCACGAGCAGTACTTC.

The V call is TRBV7-9, the J call TRBJ2-3; TRBD2 might be the D (6 bases). The CDR3 contains 15 residues. Between the trimmed V and J ends, which lost 5 bases and 4 bases, there was a span of 16 bases. CDR1 SEHNR and CDR2 FQNEAQ come from the germline V gene (reference sequence). The CDR3 bases are TGTGCCAGCAGCGGGGGGACGGTTCGGGCAGATACGCAGTATTTT. It is translated as CASSGGTVRADTQYF.

With regard to this clonotype: A much larger clone differs from this one at a single base, so this may be a read error. The V and J genes are TRBV27 and TRBJ1-1, with 7 bases aligning to TRBD1. V dropped 6 bases and J dropped 4; count of bases not matched to a gene: 5. This CDR3 is built from 13 residues. Germline V gene lookup returns CDR1 MNHEY and CDR2 SMNVEV (reference sequence). The CDR3 loop reads CASRQGLGTEAFF. The CDR3 region has the DNA TGTGCCAGCAGACAGGGGTTGGGCACTGAAGCTTTCTTT.

The V call is TRBV10-2, the J call TRBJ2-5, with D perhaps matching TRBD1 (5 bases). Germline CDR1 is WSHSY and CDR2 is SAAADI. This CDR3 spans 15 amino acids. The V end was cut by 0 bases, the J end by 1 base, with 9 bases between. The CDR3 DNA reads TGCGCCAGCAGTGAGTCGAAAGGGGTCCAAGAGACCCAGTACTTC. It yields the protein CASSESKGVQETQYF.

J is TRBJ2-7 and V is TRBV5-6; maybe TRBD1 (6 bases). The CDR3 length is 18 residues. The V end lost 3 bases, the J end lost 4 bases, and 26 bases lay between the germline ends. Germline V gives CDR1 SGHDT, CDR2 YYEEEE. The DNA for the CDR3 is TGTGCCAGCAGCTCCTTAGCCCGTTCAGGGGTGTCCGGATACGAGCAGTACTTC. It encodes CASSSLARSGVSGYEQYF.

The V and J genes are TRBV28 and TRBJ1-4; D gene uncertain. There are 13 residues in the CDR3. Germline V CDR1 and CDR2: MDHEN, SYDVKM. The V gene lost 5 bases and the J gene lost 8 bases, with 12 bases spanning the gap. The CDR3 loop reads CASSAAGGEKLFF. The CDR3 DNA follows: TGTGCCAGCAGTGCGGCAGGAGGAGAAAAACTGTTTTTT.